This T cell receptor beta chain was obtained from a study of post-analysis software for immune sequencing data. Overall study results and limits: Same-batch samples co-clustered strongly by F measure. Patients with multiple sclerosis recorded significantly lower normalized Chao1 diversity than controls, the study found. A handful of TRBV segments were more frequent in patients than controls; TRBV5-6, TRBV5-1 and TRBV20-1 belonged to this group.

Worth noting for this clonotype: Its antigen remains unknown.

Included in the TCR beta cDNA libraries were unique molecular identifiers. Using its own MiXCR run on the PCR reads, TCRdb lists one record per CDR3 protein. The top ten hold 1.5% to 2% of the sample, which has fewer than 700,000 distinct CDR3 sequences, roughly 45% seen once. The CDR3 runs to 17 residues. The J segment lost 6 bases and the V segment lost 5 bases, leaving 15 bases of the junction unmatched. The germline gives CDR1 KGHDR, CDR2 SFDVKD. Sequencing was performed on blood. V usage is TRBV24-1 and J usage is TRBJ2-3; TRBD2 matches 8 bases. This TCR derives from a girl aged 10 to 17 with multiple sclerosis. This CDR3 is CATSALPGGRRGDTQYF. As DNA, the CDR3 is TGTGCCACCAGTGCCCTCCCCGGCGGGAGGAGAGGGGATACGCAGTATTTT.